This T cell receptor (beta chain) was sequenced in a study of blood T cell repertoires in COVID-19. Overall study context: Acute-phase and convalescent COVID-19 samples originated in the United States, Italy and Spain. The analysed material was cDNA or gDNA that came from T cells, B-cell-depleted T cells, or PBMCs.

Methods used by the authors: Estimation of nucleated cell counts was performed using reference gene primer amplification. Clones were sequenced by immunoSEQ multiplex PCR, and TCRdb holds only the in-frame ones, with some missing. V, J and clone size are those of that table, while D and trimming were read from the DNA. The sample records approximately 150,000 clones, roughly 83% being singletons. This TCR was recovered from a woman of 80 years or more with acute or convalescent COVID-19. The sequencing input was peripheral blood.

CDR3 nucleotide sequence: TGTGCCAGCAGTTACTCGCCACTACCGGCTGAGACCCAGTACTTC. It yields the protein CASSYSPLPAETQYF. V and J are TRBV6-2 or TRBV6-3 and TRBJ2-5; D is undetermined. Trimming stripped 0 bases from V and 5 bases from J, with 13 bases between. Germline assignment: CDR1 MNHEY and CDR2 SVGEGT. The CDR3 contains 15 residues.